The 9 T cell receptor beta chains listed next were all sequenced from one sample in a study of cytomegalovirus exposure and HLA in healthy donors. This PCR relied on a set of 60 Vbeta primers and 13 Jbeta primers. This table comes from immunoSEQ multiplex PCR, and its TCRdb copy is limited to in-frame clones, with some not included. The sample yields 150,000 to 200,000 clones, around 86% seen once. The source material was PBMCs. These receptors were obtained from a human donor in good health.

The chain has TRBV2 and TRBJ1-5; unclear D gene. CDR3 length: 15 amino acids. Between the trimmed V and J ends, which lost 6 bases and 3 bases, there was a span of 15 bases. Germline values: CDR1 SNHLY, CDR2 FYNNEI. For the CDR3, the DNA is TGTGCCAGCAGCCTTGAGGGTAGTTCCAATCAGCCCCAGCATTTT. Translation: CASSLEGSSNQPQHF.

In this sample, this clone turned up once. This chain joins TRBV4-3 and TRBJ1-1; D possibly corresponds to TRBD1 (6 bases). From germline, CDR1 is LGHNA and CDR2 YSLEER. Trimming pared 4 bases from V and 3 bases from J, leaving 15 bases between. This CDR3 has 15 amino acids. The CDR3 DNA reads as TGCGCCAGCAGCCCCCGGGACAACCCGTACACTGAAGCTTTCTTT. Protein: CASSPRDNPYTEAFF.

Here the CDR3 reads CASSVQTEGGYTF. CDR3 nucleotides: TGTGCCAGTAGTGTACAGACCGAGGGAGGCTACACCTTC. J is TRBJ1-2 and V is TRBV19; D is ambiguous. V was cut by 5 bases and J by 8 bases, with 15 bases left in between. Per germline, CDR1 LNHDA and CDR2 SQIVND (reference sequence). This CDR3 contains 13 residues.

The chain is built from TRBV5-4 and TRBJ2-7; the match to TRBD2 covers 7 bases. After removal of 4 bases from V and 1 base from J, the junction contained 5 bases not matched to a gene. This CDR3 comprises 14 residues. CDR1 and CDR2 from the germline V gene are SGHNT and YYREEE (reference sequence). CDR3 sequence reads: CASSAWGGSYEQYF. The CDR3 region has the DNA TGTGCCAGCAGCGCCTGGGGGGGTTCCTACGAGCAGTACTTC. The full variable domain, completed using reference TRBV5-4 and TRBJ2-7, is ETGVTQSPTHLIKTRGQQVTLRCSSQSGHNTVSWYQQALGQGPQFIFQYYREEENGRGNFPPRFSGLQFPNYSSELNVNALELDDSALYLCASSAWGGSYEQYFGPGTRLTVT.

This sequence joins TRBV27 and TRBJ2-2, with D unclear. The length of the CDR3 is 13 residues. CDR1 MNHEY and CDR2 SMNVEV come from the germline V gene (reference sequence). V lost 8 bases to trimming and J lost 5 bases, with 12 bases between them. The chain's CDR3 is CASVSSETGELFF. The CDR3 nucleotides are TGTGCCAGCGTATCTAGTGAGACCGGGGAGCTGTTTTTT.

The chain links TRBV5-1 to TRBJ1-3; maybe TRBD1 (5 bases). Germline CDR1 is SGHRS and CDR2 is YFSETQ. The V end was cut by 6 bases, the J end by 0 bases, with 7 bases between. This CDR3 spans 13 amino acids. Written as DNA, the CDR3 is TGCGCCAGCACCCAGGGCTCTGGAAACACCATATATTTT. Amino acid sequence: CASTQGSGNTIYF.

The table lists this clone with a few counts. J is TRBJ2-7 and V is TRBV5-1, with 8 bases that match TRBD2. V gave up 1 base and J gave up 0 bases; unmatched junction bases: 3. This CDR3 region has 15 residues. CDR1 is SGHRS and CDR2 is YFSETQ in the germline V gene. CDR3 amino acids: CASSLRRGDSYEQYF. As DNA, the CDR3 is TGCGCCAGCAGCTTGCGGCGGGGGGACTCCTACGAGCAGTACTTC.

The sample holds a few counts of this clone. The chain has TRBV7-9 and TRBJ1-1; D is unresolved. The CDR3 covers 13 residues. Germline-derived CDR1 and CDR2 are SEHNR and FQNEAQ (reference sequence). Trimming left V 2 bases short and J 2 bases short, with 6 bases between. CDR3 in amino acids: CASSLWTNTEAFF. CDR3 DNA: TGTGCCAGCAGCTTATGGACTAACACTGAAGCTTTCTTT.

The chain is built from TRBV2 and TRBJ2-5; 8 positions agree with TRBD1. V lost 3 bases and J lost 5; bases outside the gene matches: 8. Germline assignment: CDR1 SNHLY and CDR2 FYNNEI. The CDR3 loop spans 15 amino acids. The CDR3 is CASSDIRTGGETQYF. In DNA form, the CDR3 reads TGTGCCAGCAGTGATATAAGAACAGGGGGGGAGACCCAGTACTTC.